This TCR beta chain came from a study of blood T cell repertoires in COVID-19. The overall study: Spain, Italy and the United States supplied samples that represented acute and convalescent COVID-19. Sources were T cells, B-cell-depleted T cells, or PBMCs; the material itself was cDNA or gDNA.

To note about this clone: The same CDR3 also results from other DNA sequences found in this sample.

Sequenced by immunoSEQ multiplex PCR; TCRdb stores in-frame clones only, minus some. This table has about 240,000 clones, 85% to 90% appearing once. This CDR3 contains 15 residues. Germline loops: CDR1 SGDLS, CDR2 YYNGEE. Losses at the gene ends were 0 bases for V and 0 bases for J; bases not matched to a gene: 0. The rearrangement links TRBV9 to TRBJ2-1; 7 bases fit TRBD2. The receptor was derived from a woman between 40 and 55 years old who had recovered from COVID-19. Sequencing was done on a sample of peripheral blood. The CDR3 DNA sequence: TGTGCCAGCAGCGTAGCGGGGGGCTCCTACAATGAGCAGTTCTTC. It codes for CASSVAGGSYNEQFF.